There are many counts of the clone carrying this T cell receptor beta chain. Its target is not known. Original processing methods: In papillary thyroid cancer, a distant-metastasis classifier was built using CDR3 differences across clinicopathological groups. TCRdb used MiXCR to call clones anew from the PCR reads. TCRdb, not the original authors, processed these V and J calls. Of about 89,000 clones listed, approximately 12% are singletons. The entry originates in a study of metastatic and nonmetastatic thyroid tumors. Study details: It was across blood and tumor or nodule tissue from malignant and benign thyroid patients that repertoires were compared. General study findings and limits: Compared with benign nodules, malignant thyroid tumors were reported to have significantly higher TCR beta diversity in both blood and tumor.

All patients were untreated before thyroid surgery. Germline lookup yields CDR1 MDHEN and CDR2 SYDVKM. J was trimmed by 3 bases and V by 8 bases; bases with no gene match: 6. The CDR3 contains 13 residues. The specimen was tumor tissue. The rearrangement uses TRBV28 and TRBJ1-2; 7 bases map to TRBD1. The sequence was obtained from a female donor with papillary thyroid cancer or a benign thyroid nodule (not recorded which). Some clones in this sample may be carry-over from other donors' samples. The CDR3 spells CASARGLYYGYTF. In DNA form, the CDR3 reads TGTGCCAGCGCGAGGGGGCTTTACTATGGCTACACCTTC.